This record covers a single T cell receptor beta chain. This CDR3 has 14 residues. Trimming cost V 3 bases and J 5 bases, with 13 bases left between them. Germline CDR1 is MNHNS and CDR2 is SASEGT. This entry belongs to a study of cytomegalovirus exposure and HLA in healthy donors. PCR primers comprised 60 Vbeta and 13 Jbeta primers. The method was immunoSEQ multiplex PCR; TCRdb's version includes in-frame clones alone and lacks a portion of them. The data show 100,000 to 120,000 clones, with roughly 13% seen just once and about a sixth held by the top ten. Material for sequencing was PBMCs. The sequence was collected from a man aged 35 to 55 in good health and CMV-seropositive. The chain has TRBV6-1 and TRBJ1-1; weak D call: TRBD1 (6 bases). The CDR3 DNA reads TGTGCCAGCAGTGACGGGGGGGCGCGGACTGAAGCTTTCTTT. Its translation: CASSDGGARTEAFF.